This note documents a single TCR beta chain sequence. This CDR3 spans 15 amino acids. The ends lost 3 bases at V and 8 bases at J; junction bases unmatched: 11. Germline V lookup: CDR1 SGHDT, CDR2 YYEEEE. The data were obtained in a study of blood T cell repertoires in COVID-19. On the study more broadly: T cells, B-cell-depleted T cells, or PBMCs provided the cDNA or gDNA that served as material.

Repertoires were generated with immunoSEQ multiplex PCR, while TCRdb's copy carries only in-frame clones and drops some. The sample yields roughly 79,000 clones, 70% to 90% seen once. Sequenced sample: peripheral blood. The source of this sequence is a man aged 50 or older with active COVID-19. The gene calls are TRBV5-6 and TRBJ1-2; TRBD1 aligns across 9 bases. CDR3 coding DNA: TGTGCCAGCAGCTATGTTGACAGGGGGATCGGGGGCTACACCTTC. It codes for CASSYVDRGIGGYTF.